Sequencing of this T cell receptor (beta chain) was carried out in a study of human T cells and chemical hapten exposure. On the study more broadly: Cases of alopecia areata, totalis or universalis occurred in a predominantly female patient group.

The sample's time point: patch test 2, 6 weeks after DPC sensitization. The treatment: therapeutic diphenylcyclopropenone sensitization with weekly scalp DPC. Alopecia patients, 18 to 70 years old and DPC-suitable, served as donors. Overall study results and limits: Controls had significantly fewer large CDR3 similarity clusters than were formed by expanded TCRs.

This clonotype was detected a few times. Antigen specificity is unknown. TCRdb redid the calling of the RACE reads with MiXCR, one entry per CDR3 protein. Of some 81,000 distinct CDR3 sequences listed, about 9.9% are singletons. The sample consisted of whole blood, taken in connection with sensitization to the hapten diphenylcyclopropenone (DPC). This TCR was sampled from a man between 18 and 35 years old with alopecia areata. Some clones in this sample may be carry-over from other donors' samples.

The CDR3: CSAHRTGGYGYTF. The CDR3 DNA follows: TGCAGTGCTCACCGGACAGGGGGATATGGCTACACCTTC. The chain combines TRBV20-1 with TRBJ1-2; TRBD1 matches 10 bases. Trimming removed 5 bases from V and 5 bases from J; junction bases left unmatched: 5. The CDR3 is 13 residues long. Germline assignment: CDR1 DFQATT and CDR2 SNEGSKA (reference sequence).